The 20 T cell receptor beta chains below all came from one sample that was sequenced in a study of T cells in Graves' hyperthyroidism and ophthalmopathy. TCR beta CDR3 regions were amplified from RNA transcripts. TCR CDR3 underwent first-round RT-PCR with the HTBI primer set. TCRdb re-called the multiplex PCR reads with MiXCR, one entry per CDR3 protein. The data hold fewer than 650,000 distinct CDR3 sequences, with over 45% observed a single time. The sample taken for sequencing was peripheral blood or thyroid tissue (not recorded which). Source of these receptors: an adult woman with Graves' disease, either hyperthyroidism or ophthalmopathy (not recorded which).

The rearrangement links TRBV10-2 to TRBJ2-7; 8 bases line up with TRBD2. The V segment lost 2 bases and the J segment 5 bases; nucleotides outside the gene matches: 11. CDR1 is WSHSY, CDR2 SAAADI, per germline. This CDR3 region has 16 residues. CDR3 protein: CASSEVREGPPHEQYF. The CDR3 nucleotides read TGCGCCAGCAGTGAGGTCCGGGAGGGGCCCCCCCACGAGCAGTACTTC.

The chain joins TRBV7-2 to TRBJ2-5; 10 nucleotides match TRBD2. V shed 5 bases, J shed 4 bases, and the junction held 13 bases outside the gene matches. This CDR3 comprises 17 residues. CDR1 and CDR2 from the germline V gene are SGHTA and FQGNSA. In nucleotides, the CDR3 is TGTGCCAGCAGCCCGCGACTAGCGGGTCGAGTAGGAGAGACCCAGTACTTC. Amino acid sequence: CASSPRLAGRVGETQYF. The full variable domain, its missing parts supplied by reference TRBV7-2 and TRBJ2-5, is GAGVSQSPSNKVTEKGKDVELRCDPISGHTALYWYRQSLGQGLEFLIYFQGNSAPDKSGLPSDRFSAERTGGSVSTLTIQRTQQEDSAVYLCASSPRLAGRVGETQYFGPGTRLLVL.

The rearrangement links TRBV5-8 to TRBJ1-1; D remains unclear. The CDR3 loop spans 14 amino acids. The germline gives CDR1 SGHTS, CDR2 YDEGEE. V was cut by 4 bases and J by 1 base, with 11 bases left in between. In nucleotides, the CDR3 is TGTGCCAGCAGCCCGGAAAGATCGAACACTGAAGCTTTCTTT. This encodes CASSPERSNTEAFF.

This clonotype was recorded many times. J is TRBJ1-6 and V is TRBV7-2; D not certain. In germline, CDR1 is SGHTA, CDR2 FQGNSA. Deletions cut 3 bases from V and 10 bases from J, with 16 bases between. CDR3 length: 15 amino acids. DNA for the CDR3: TGTGCCAGCAGCTTCGAGTCGACTACGGGATCACCCCTCCACTTT. It codes for CASSFESTTGSPLHF.

This clonotype was observed many times. This sequence joins TRBV12-3 or TRBV12-4 and TRBJ1-1, with TRBD1 matching over 7 bases. V dropped 6 bases and J dropped 6; count of bases not matched to a gene: 4. This CDR3 has 12 residues. The CDR3, as DNA: TGTGCCAGCAGACACAGGGGTTCTGAAGCTTTCTTT. Translating it yields CASRHRGSEAFF.

The V call is TRBV28, the J call TRBJ1-2, with TRBD1 matching over 7 bases. The ends lost 5 bases at V and 8 bases at J; junction bases unmatched: 14. Germline values: CDR1 MDHEN, CDR2 SYDVKM. The CDR3 spans 15 residues. For the CDR3, the DNA is TGTGCCAGCAGTCTCCCCCACAAGGGGGCGCAAGGCTACACCTTC. Translation gives CASSLPHKGAQGYTF.

The chain joins TRBV20-1 to TRBJ1-2, with a tentative D call TRBD1 (5 bases). Germline CDR1 DFQATT, CDR2 SNEGSKA (reference sequence). V shed 1 base and J shed 6 bases, with 18 bases lying between them. This CDR3 has 15 amino acids. The CDR3 DNA follows: TGCAGTGCTAGAGCGGGGGGAGATCGGGACGATGGCTACACCTTC. This codes for CSARAGGDRDDGYTF.

The chain links TRBV7-2 to TRBJ1-1; TRBD1 is a possible D gene (5 bases). The CDR3 sequence is 15 residues long. The V gene's germline CDR1 is SGHTA and CDR2 FQGNSA. V was shortened by 1 base and J by 8 bases, with 17 bases between the two germline ends. CDR3 residues: CASSLVGTEIHEAFF. For the CDR3, the DNA is TGTGCCAGCAGCTTAGTGGGGACCGAGATACACGAAGCTTTCTTT.

Many counts were recorded for this clonotype. This chain links TRBV5-1 with TRBJ1-2, with D hard to call. The CDR3 length is 15 residues. With 4 bases removed from V and 6 bases from J, the gap between germline ends came to 19 bases. Germline loops: CDR1 SGHRS, CDR2 YFSETQ. The CDR3 DNA sequence: TGCGCCAGCAGCCCGGGAGGGCAGTCCGCCGATGGCTACACCTTC. Its protein is CASSPGGQSADGYTF.

This clonotype has a handful of counts. The CDR3: CSVDSGGYGYTF. CDR3 sequence (DNA): TGCAGCGTTGATTCAGGGGGCTATGGCTACACCTTC. The rearrangement uses TRBV29-1 and TRBJ1-2, with 7 positions matching TRBD1. The CDR3 sequence is 12 residues long. CDR1 SQVTM and CDR2 ANQGSEA come from the germline V gene. V shed 3 bases, J shed 4 bases, and the junction held 2 bases outside the gene matches.

This clonotype was counted at least ten times. This chain uses TRBV5-1 with TRBJ2-7; unclear D gene. V was trimmed by 0 bases and J by 0 bases, leaving 10 bases between them. Germline V gene sequence: CDR1 SGHRS, CDR2 YFSETQ. This CDR3 has 15 residues. The DNA of the CDR3 is TGCGCCAGCAGCTTGGATCCCTTAAGCTCCTACGAGCAGTACTTC. This translates into CASSLDPLSSYEQYF.

A word on this clonotype: A much larger clone differs by one base, so this may be a read error. The J gene is TRBJ1-1, the V gene TRBV10-3, with D perhaps TRBD1 (5 bases). Germline CDR1 ENHRY, CDR2 SYGVKD. CDR3 size: 15 residues. V was trimmed by 2 bases and J by 1 base, leaving 11 bases between them. The CDR3 loop is CAISEGGKGNTEAFF. CDR3 sequence (DNA): TGTGCCATCAGTGAGGGGGGTAAGGGGAACACTGAAGCTTTCTTT.

This clonotype was seen repeatedly, ten times or more. The V call is TRBV25-1, the J call TRBJ1-1; maybe TRBD1 (6 bases). Germline values: CDR1 MGHDK, CDR2 SYGVNS. The CDR3 covers 13 residues. Between the trimmed V and J ends, which lost 4 bases and 7 bases, there was a span of 13 bases. Here the CDR3 DNA reads TGTGCCAGCAGTGGATTTGGACAGCTTGAAGCTTTCTTT. This encodes CASSGFGQLEAFF.

V and J are TRBV7-6 and TRBJ2-6, with D uncertain. This CDR3 has 15 amino acids. In germline, CDR1 is SGHVS, CDR2 FNYEAQ. V was clipped by 4 bases and J by 0 bases, with 7 bases between them. CDR3: CASSSQFSGANVLTF. The CDR3 nucleotides read TGTGCCAGCAGCTCACAGTTCTCTGGGGCCAACGTCCTGACTTTC. Full variable domain (outside the CDR3, taken from reference TRBV7-6 and TRBJ2-6): GAGVSQSPRYKVTKRGQDVALRCDPISGHVSLYWYRQALGQGPEFLTYFNYEAQQDKSGLPNDRFSAERPEGSISTLTIQRTEQRDSAMYRCASSSQFSGANVLTFGAGSRLTVL.

This clonotype was seen many times. The chain uses TRBV5-1 and TRBJ2-5; 9 bases are a match to TRBD2. The CDR3 contains 15 residues. The V gene end was trimmed by 0 bases and the J gene end by 5 bases; junction bases not matched to a gene: 5. Germline loops: CDR1 SGHRS, CDR2 YFSETQ. CDR3 sequence: CASSLGAGGLETQYF. The CDR3 DNA is TGCGCCAGCAGCTTGGGAGCGGGAGGCTTGGAGACCCAGTACTTC.

A note on this clonotype: This may be a read error, as it is one base from a much larger clone. The chain links TRBV7-9 to TRBJ1-1, with no clear D. The CDR3 totals 13 residues. Deletions cut 5 bases from V and 8 bases from J, with 15 bases between. Per germline, CDR1 SEHNR and CDR2 FQNEAQ (reference sequence). CDR3 bases: TGTGCCAGCAGCCTTGATGGCGCGCGCGAAGCTTTCTTT. Its translation is CASSLDGAREAFF.

At least ten counts were recorded for this clonotype. The chain recombines TRBV20-1 with TRBJ1-1; D unclear. Germline CDR1 is DFQATT and CDR2 is SNEGSKA (reference sequence). The V and J ends lost 3 bases and 8 bases respectively, with 10 bases between them. This CDR3 has 11 amino acids. This CDR3 is CSARQSPEAFF. CDR3 coding DNA: TGCAGTGCTAGGCAGAGCCCCGAAGCTTTCTTT.

The chain is built from TRBV7-2 and TRBJ2-5, with 16 bases fitting TRBD2. There are 17 residues in the CDR3. Trimming removed 5 bases from V and 3 bases from J; junction bases left unmatched: 6. CDR1 is SGHTA, CDR2 FQGNSA, per germline. Here the CDR3 reads CASSQTGTSGREETQYF. The CDR3, as DNA: TGTGCCAGCAGCCAAACCGGGACTAGCGGGAGGGAAGAGACCCAGTACTTC.

This clonotype was seen only a few times. This rearrangement joins TRBV2 to TRBJ1-4; D is undetermined. V gave up 2 bases and J gave up 4 bases, with 5 bases separating them. The germline V gene has CDR1 SNHLY and CDR2 FYNNEI. CDR3 length: 13 amino acids. The CDR3 loop reads CASSEMRNEKLFF. CDR3 nucleotides: TGTGCCAGCAGTGAAATGCGTAATGAAAAACTGTTTTTT. Full variable domain (remainder filled in from reference TRBV2 and TRBJ1-4): EPEVTQTPSHQVTQMGQEVILRCVPISNHLYFYWYRQILGQKVEFLVSFYNNEISEKSEIFDDQFSVERPDGSNFTLKIRSTKLEDSAMYFCASSEMRNEKLFFGSGTQLSVL.

The chain joins TRBV5-1 to TRBJ2-5, with D possibly called TRBD1 or TRBD2 (6 bases each). V was shortened by 4 bases and J by 11 bases, with 24 bases between the two germline ends. The CDR3 length is 15 residues. The germline CDR1 and CDR2 sequences are SGHRS and YFSETQ. The CDR3, as DNA: TGCGCCAGCAGCGGAGGGACACAAAACACGGGAGAGCAGTACTTC. Residues: CASSGGTQNTGEQYF.